The source of this T cell receptor beta chain is a study of blood T cells in healthy people across ages. V lost 3 bases to trimming and J lost 1 base; unmatched junction nucleotides: 3. The length of the CDR3 is 15 residues. The germline gives CDR1 SGDLS, CDR2 YYNGEE. Combining a sample-barcoded 5' primer with a J-beta primer mix, a second PCR ran for roughly 7 to 12 cycles. TCRdb re-called the 5' RACE reads with MiXCR, one entry per CDR3 protein. The table has about 1.5 million distinct CDR3 sequences, less than 45% seen once. The sequenced sample was blood. This TCR derives from a young woman in good health. The V gene is TRBV9, the J gene TRBJ1-1; 10 bases align to TRBD1. CDR3 nucleotides: TGTGCCAGCAGCGGGGACAGGGGACGGAACACTGAAGCTTTCTTT. This codes for CASSGDRGRNTEAFF.